The 15 T cell receptor beta chains listed next were all sequenced from one sample in a study of identical twins. A single record per CDR3 protein comes from TCRdb applying MiXCR to the 5' RACE reads. The sample lists just under 650,000 distinct CDR3 sequences; 7% to 7.5% were seen once. This sample also appeared in a second study, on yellow fever vaccine responses in identical twins.

Sequenced input: PBMCs. These receptors were collected from a woman aged 18-29 years in good health.

This chain connects TRBV12-3 or TRBV12-4 to TRBJ2-5; D perhaps matches TRBD1 (6 bases). V was cut by 9 bases and J by 8 bases, with 13 bases left in between. The CDR3 runs 11 residues. The CDR3 nucleotides read TGTGCCAGTTCTCGGACAGCCACCCAGTACTTC. Translated, it gives CASSRTATQYF.

The chain links TRBV7-8 to TRBJ1-6; 10 bases line up with TRBD1. Germline CDR1 and CDR2: SGHVS and FQNEAQ. V was clipped by 5 bases and J by 0 bases; unmatched bases: 7. The CDR3 covers 18 residues. CDR3 protein: CASSKTGGAGSYNSPLHF. CDR3 nucleotides: TGTGCCAGCAGCAAGACAGGGGGCGCGGGCTCCTATAATTCACCCCTCCACTTT.

This clonotype was observed a handful of times. The genes are TRBV12-3 or TRBV12-4 and TRBJ2-3; TRBD2 agrees at 10 bases. Unmatched junction bases numbered 5, after V lost 6 bases and J lost 2 bases. This CDR3 spans 15 amino acids. CDR3 sequence reads: CASRRTSGDTDTQYF. As DNA, the CDR3 is TGTGCCAGCAGACGGACTAGCGGAGACACAGATACGCAGTATTTT.

The sample holds a few counts of this clonotype. The chain combines TRBV2 with TRBJ2-1; D is ambiguous. The CDR3 covers 16 residues. The germline gives CDR1 SNHLY, CDR2 FYNNEI. Between the trimmed V and J ends, which lost 6 bases and 3 bases, there was a span of 18 bases. CDR3 sequence: CASRKVTNGRYNEQFF. CDR3 DNA: TGTGCCAGCAGGAAAGTGACGAACGGACGCTACAATGAGCAGTTCTTC.

This clonotype has a count of ten or more. The chain joins TRBV5-1 to TRBJ2-1; weak D call: TRBD1 (5 bases). The germline V gene encodes CDR1 SGHRS and CDR2 YFSETQ. Trimming took off 3 bases at V and 0 bases at J, with 10 bases between the two ends. The CDR3 has 15 amino acids. CDR3: CASSSSGYSYNEQFF. CDR3 nucleotides: TGCGCCAGCAGCTCCTCAGGGTACTCCTACAATGAGCAGTTCTTC.

This clonotype was detected only a few times. The V and J genes are TRBV5-1 and TRBJ2-7; D is tentatively TRBD1 or TRBD2 (5 bases each). Between the trimmed V and J ends, which lost 4 bases and 4 bases, there was a span of 15 bases. Germline V gives CDR1 SGHRS, CDR2 YFSETQ. CDR3 size: 14 residues. CDR3 DNA sequence: TGCGCCAGCAGCCAGGGAGACCTTAATTACGAGCAGTACTTC. It translates to CASSQGDLNYEQYF.

Only a few counts were recorded for this clonotype. The genes are TRBV11-1 and TRBJ1-2, with 9 nucleotides matching TRBD1. V trimming: 4 bases; J trimming: 8 bases; junction bases outside the gene matches: 5. This CDR3 has 13 amino acids. Germline V gene lookup returns CDR1 SGHAT and CDR2 FQDESV (reference sequence). CDR3 nucleotides: TGTGCCAGCAGCTCAACAGGGGGCAACGGCTACACCTTC. Translation: CASSSTGGNGYTF.

This clonotype was recorded a few times. V usage is TRBV29-1 and J usage is TRBJ2-5, with a tentative D call TRBD1 (7 bases). V lost 5 bases, J lost 6 bases, and 13 bases lay in between. CDR1 is SQVTM, CDR2 ANQGSEA, per germline. The CDR3 extends over 12 amino acids. The CDR3 region is CSVLSGGQTQYF. Here the CDR3 DNA reads TGCAGCGTTCTGTCAGGGGGGCAGACCCAGTACTTC.

The table lists this clonotype with many counts. The rearrangement joins TRBV11-2 to TRBJ1-5, with D unresolved. This CDR3 has 13 residues. Germline V gene sequence: CDR1 SGHAT, CDR2 FQNNGV. Between the trimmed V and J ends, which lost 3 bases and 8 bases, there was a span of 11 bases. The CDR3 here is CASSFGPREPQHF. CDR3 DNA: TGTGCCAGCAGCTTCGGGCCTCGGGAGCCCCAGCATTTT.

The chain couples TRBV20-1 to TRBJ1-6; TRBD1 aligns across 7 bases. The CDR3 is made up of 13 amino acids. Germline V gives CDR1 DFQATT, CDR2 SNEGSKA (reference sequence). V was clipped by 0 bases and J by 10 bases; unmatched bases: 3. The CDR3 sequence: CSARETTGSPLHF. The CDR3 coding sequence is TGCAGTGCTAGAGAAACGACAGGGTCACCCCTCCACTTT.

At least ten counts were recorded for this clonotype. The chain employs TRBV12-3 or TRBV12-4 and TRBJ1-1, with a possible D match to TRBD1 (6 bases). Trimming cost V 5 bases and J 0 bases, with 16 bases left between them. This CDR3 has 16 residues. CDR3 protein: CASSLPQGSMNTEAFF. In DNA, the CDR3 is TGTGCCAGCAGTCTTCCACAGGGAAGCATGAACACTGAAGCTTTCTTT.

The sample holds a few counts of this clonotype. V usage is TRBV6-5 and J usage is TRBJ2-3; the D gene could be TRBD1 or TRBD2 (7 bases each). Germline V gene data show CDR1 as MNHEY and CDR2 as SVGAGI. Trimming took off 2 bases at V and 3 bases at J, with 15 bases between the two ends. The CDR3 length is 16 residues. This CDR3 is CASSYGRGLGTDTQYF. Written as DNA, the CDR3 is TGTGCCAGCAGTTACGGGAGGGGGCTGGGTACAGATACGCAGTATTTT.

V gene TRBV20-1 combines with J gene TRBJ1-1; D not resolved. The CDR3 extends over 11 amino acids. Germline V gives CDR1 DFQATT, CDR2 SNEGSKA (reference sequence). The CDR3 coding sequence is TGCAGCGCCTCCCCGGGGACTGAAGCTTTCTTT. It translates to CSASPGTEAFF.

This clonotype was seen at least ten times. The rearrangement links TRBV6-1 to TRBJ2-1; TRBD1 matches 9 bases. CDR1 is MNHNS and CDR2 is SASEGT in the germline V gene. V dropped 7 bases and J dropped 7; count of bases not matched to a gene: 11. The length of the CDR3 is 15 residues. CDR3 coding DNA: TGTGCCAGCAATCCTTCGACAGGGGGTGGGAATGAGCAGTTCTTC. Amino acid sequence: CASNPSTGGGNEQFF.

This clonotype was counted ten times or more. The CDR3 DNA reads TGTGCCAGCAGTCCTGACCTAGCGTTTAACACCGGGGAGCTGTTTTTT. Its translation: CASSPDLAFNTGELFF. This sequence joins TRBV12-3 or TRBV12-4 and TRBJ2-2, with D possibly matching TRBD2 (6 bases). V lost 5 bases to trimming and J lost 2 bases, with 15 bases between them. The length of the CDR3 is 16 residues.